Below are 30 T cell receptor beta chains sequenced from a single sample in a study of cytomegalovirus exposure and HLA in healthy donors. Primers: 60 Vbeta forward and 13 Jbeta reverse. Sequencing used immunoSEQ multiplex PCR; TCRdb keeps in-frame clones, though not all of them. Of fewer than 40,000 clones in the sample, around 80% were seen once. Material for sequencing was PBMCs. Receptors originate from a woman aged 18 to 35 in good health and CMV-seronegative.

The chain has TRBV4-3 and TRBJ1-2; 7 nucleotides match TRBD1. V shed 0 bases, J shed 0 bases, and the junction held 7 bases outside the gene matches. This CDR3 comprises 17 residues. Germline V lookup: CDR1 LGHNA, CDR2 YSLEER. This CDR3 reads CASSQDYAGGANYGYTF. The DNA of the CDR3 is TGCGCCAGCAGCCAAGATTACGCAGGGGGAGCTAACTATGGCTACACCTTC.

The rearrangement joins TRBV19 to TRBJ1-1; 8 bases map to TRBD1. This CDR3 is 14 amino acids long. The germline gives CDR1 LNHDA, CDR2 SQIVND (reference sequence). V dropped 3 bases and J dropped 8; count of bases not matched to a gene: 8. The CDR3 DNA is TGTGCCAGTAGTATTCTACCGGACAGGGTCGAAGCTTTCTTT. Translating it yields CASSILPDRVEAFF.

This rearrangement joins TRBV5-1 to TRBJ1-1, with D unresolved. Germline V gives CDR1 SGHRS, CDR2 YFSETQ. The CDR3 is made up of 14 amino acids. The V end lost 2 bases, the J end lost 4 bases, and 12 bases lay between the germline ends. CDR3 coding DNA: TGCGCCAGCAGCTTTCAGGACTTGGGCACTGAAGCTTTCTTT. Translated, it gives CASSFQDLGTEAFF.

This chain connects TRBV10-3 to TRBJ2-5, with D unresolved. The CDR3 is 12 residues long. The V and J ends lost 2 bases and 4 bases respectively, with 5 bases between them. Germline values: CDR1 ENHRY, CDR2 SYGVKD. In DNA form, the CDR3 reads TGTGCCATCAGTGAGAGCCCAGAGACCCAGTACTTC. Protein: CAISESPETQYF.

The CDR3 reads CASSSREGGSRNGYTF. CDR3 nucleotide sequence: TGTGCCAGCAGCTCTCGGGAGGGGGGGAGTAGGAATGGCTACACCTTC. The chain recombines TRBV9 with TRBJ1-2, with D possibly TRBD1 on 6 matching bases. Germline CDR1 and CDR2: SGDLS and YYNGEE. The V and J ends lost 4 bases and 6 bases respectively, with 22 bases between them. CDR3 length equals 16 residues.

This chain uses TRBV19 with TRBJ2-3; 9 positions agree with TRBD2. CDR1 is LNHDA and CDR2 is SQIVND in the germline V gene (reference sequence). CDR3 length equals 15 residues. Trimming took 7 bases from V and 2 from J; bases not matched to a gene: 7. The DNA for the CDR3 is TGTGCCAGTAAAACCGGGACTAGCAACACAGATACGCAGTATTTT. This codes for CASKTGTSNTDTQYF. Supplemented by reference TRBV19 and TRBJ2-3, the full variable domain reads DGGITQSPKYLFRKEGQNVTLSCEQNLNHDAMYWYRQDPGQGLRLIYYSQIVNDFQKGDIAEGYSVSREKKESFPLTVTSAQKNPTAFYLCASKTGTSNTDTQYFGPGTRLTVL.

The CDR3 bases are TGTGCCAGTAGTATAGTCCTCGGACCAACGACTAGCGGGTTCGGGGAGACCCAGTACTTC. This sequence encodes CASSIVLGPTTSGFGETQYF. The chain combines TRBV19 with TRBJ2-5; TRBD2 matches 10 bases. Germline V CDR1 and CDR2: LNHDA, SQIVND (reference sequence). Trimming took 1 base from V and 5 from J; bases not matched to a gene: 19. This CDR3 has 20 amino acids.

V is TRBV19 and J is TRBJ1-1, with a tentative D call TRBD1 (5 bases). In germline, CDR1 is LNHDA, CDR2 SQIVND (reference sequence). This CDR3 is 14 amino acids long. With 5 bases removed from V and 6 bases from J, the gap between germline ends came to 16 bases. The CDR3 here is CASSSAGDPPEAFF. CDR3 nucleotides: TGTGCCAGTAGTTCTGCGGGGGATCCCCCTGAAGCTTTCTTT.

The chain recombines TRBV28 with TRBJ1-5; possibly TRBD1 for D (6 bases). This CDR3 spans 15 amino acids. Deletions cut 6 bases from V and 3 bases from J, with 15 bases between. Germline CDR1 and CDR2: MDHEN and SYDVKM. CDR3: CASRSGTSLNQPQHF. CDR3 DNA sequence: TGTGCCAGCAGATCCGGGACAAGCCTCAATCAGCCCCAGCATTTT.

This clone appeared a single time. This chain uses TRBV21-1 with TRBJ1-1; the table assigns TRBD1, which was not confirmed against the DNA. TRBV21-1 is a listed pseudogene. The CDR3 totals 16 residues. CDR3 in DNA: TGTGCCAGCACCCAGACATTACCCAGGCAGGACACTGAAGCTTTCTTT. Its translation: CASTQTLPRQDTEAFF.

This clone was seen only a few times. The rearrangement uses TRBV5-4 and TRBJ2-1; D is uncertain. CDR1 and CDR2 (germline): SGHNT, YYREEE (reference sequence). The CDR3 extends over 12 amino acids. V shed 4 bases and J shed 4 bases, with 6 bases lying between them. The CDR3 sequence: CASSQAYNEQFF. The CDR3 DNA reads as TGTGCCAGCAGCCAAGCTTACAATGAGCAGTTCTTC.

V is TRBV19 and J is TRBJ1-6; D gene ambiguous. The CDR3 consists of 14 residues. Germline loops: CDR1 LNHDA, CDR2 SQIVND (reference sequence). The ends were cut back, 4 bases at V and 7 bases at J, with 11 bases in the middle. DNA for the CDR3: TGTGCCAGTAGTACTCGACTGAGGAATTCACCCCTCCACTTT. As protein: CASSTRLRNSPLHF. Complete variable domain (other parts from reference TRBV19 and TRBJ1-6): DGGITQSPKYLFRKEGQNVTLSCEQNLNHDAMYWYRQDPGQGLRLIYYSQIVNDFQKGDIAEGYSVSREKKESFPLTVTSAQKNPTAFYLCASSTRLRNSPLHFGNGTRLTVT.

The genes are TRBV4-1 and TRBJ2-7; a weak D match, TRBD1 (6 bases). V lost 2 bases to trimming and J lost 5 bases, with 16 bases between them. Germline V gives CDR1 MGHRA, CDR2 YSYEKL. The CDR3 extends over 15 amino acids. CDR3: CASSQLPFQGNEQYF. The CDR3 DNA sequence: TGCGCCAGCAGCCAACTCCCCTTCCAGGGGAACGAGCAGTACTTC.

The chain combines TRBV4-3 with TRBJ1-4; possibly TRBD1 for D (5 bases). This CDR3 is built from 18 residues. Looked up from germline, CDR1 is LGHNA and CDR2 is YSLEER. V gave up 0 bases and J gave up 4 bases, with 18 bases separating them. This CDR3 is CASSQDRSPGRDNEKLFF. The DNA for the CDR3 is TGCGCCAGCAGCCAAGACCGAAGCCCCGGCAGGGATAATGAAAAACTGTTTTTT.

The chain has TRBV5-6 and TRBJ2-3; TRBD2 agrees at 10 bases. Germline CDR1 reads SGHDT; CDR2 reads YYEEEE. This CDR3 contains 15 residues. V lost 0 bases, J lost 5 bases, and 3 bases stayed unmatched. The CDR3 is CASSLEASGRDTQYF. The CDR3 DNA sequence: TGTGCCAGCAGCTTGGAGGCTAGCGGGAGAGATACGCAGTATTTT.

Comments on this clone: The same CDR3 also results from other DNA sequences found in this sample. The chain joins TRBV6-5 to TRBJ2-2; TRBD1 agrees at 7 bases. With 8 bases clipped from V and 3 bases from J, the junction kept 9 bases outside the gene matches. The germline CDR1 and CDR2 sequences are MNHEY and SVGAGI. The CDR3 spans 15 residues. CDR3 sequence (DNA): TGTGCCAGCCGTCCTGGGGACAGTCACACCGGGGAGCTGTTTTTT. Its translation is CASRPGDSHTGELFF.

This clone was detected only a few times. The gene calls are TRBV7-6 and TRBJ1-5; D is possibly TRBD1 (5 bases). Trimming pared 5 bases from V and 5 bases from J, leaving 10 bases between. CDR1 is SGHVS and CDR2 is FNYEAQ in the germline V gene. The CDR3 runs to 13 residues. The CDR3 region is CASSTQTDQPQHF. Written as DNA, the CDR3 is TGTGCCAGCAGCACGCAGACAGATCAGCCCCAGCATTTT.

The chain couples TRBV2 to TRBJ1-5; 11 bases align to TRBD1. Losses at the gene ends were 10 bases for V and 6 bases for J; bases not matched to a gene: 8. Germline values: CDR1 SNHLY, CDR2 FYNNEI. The length of the CDR3 is 14 residues. CDR3 residues: CATKMGQGGQPQHF. The CDR3, as DNA: TGTGCCACAAAAATGGGACAGGGGGGTCAGCCCCAGCATTTT. The full variable domain, in which reference TRBV2 and TRBJ1-5 provide the parts outside the CDR3, is EPEVTQTPSHQVTQMGQEVILRCVPISNHLYFYWYRQILGQKVEFLVSFYNNEISEKSEIFDDQFSVERPDGSNFTLKIRSTKLEDSAMYFCATKMGQGGQPQHFGDGTRLSIL.

This clone has only a few counts. The chain employs TRBV5-6 and TRBJ2-3; D is uncertain. CDR1 is SGHDT, CDR2 YYEEEE, per germline. The CDR3 totals 13 residues. Trimming shortened V by 2 bases and J by 0 bases, and 4 bases separated the two germline ends. The CDR3 region has the DNA TGTGCCAGCAGCTTAAGCAGCACAGATACGCAGTATTTT. Amino acids: CASSLSSTDTQYF. Full variable domain (rest looked up from reference TRBV5-6 and TRBJ2-3): DAGVTQSPTHLIKTRGQQVTLRCSPKSGHDTVSWYQQALGQGPQFIFQYYEEEERQRGNFPDRFSGHQFPNYSSELNVNALLLGDSALYLCASSLSSTDTQYFGPGTRLTVL.

The gene calls are TRBV6-5 and TRBJ1-4, with TRBD1 matching 10 bases. The germline V gene encodes CDR1 MNHEY and CDR2 SVGAGI. The V and J ends lost 6 bases and 5 bases, in that order; junction bases with no gene match: 6. CDR3 length: 15 amino acids. CDR3 protein: CASSRQGATNEKLFF. DNA for the CDR3: TGTGCCAGCAGCCGACAGGGGGCTACGAATGAAAAACTGTTTTTT.

In this sample, this clone turned up once. One end of the junction varies from germline; a read error may be responsible. V usage is TRBV7-9 and J usage is TRBJ1-4; weak D call: TRBD1 (5 bases). The length of the CDR3 is 17 residues. Looked up from germline, CDR1 is SEHNR and CDR2 is FQNEAQ (reference sequence). Here the CDR3 reads CSSSSYRLGATNEKLFF. CDR3 bases: TGTTCCAGCAGCTCATACAGATTAGGGGCAACTAATGAAAAACTGTTTTTT.

In its sample, this clone was seen a few times. In nucleotides, the CDR3 is TGTGCCAGCAGCAGCTGGGACAGCTCCTACGAGCAGTACTTC. Protein product: CASSSWDSSYEQYF. This chain joins TRBV7-9 and TRBJ2-7; 7 bases match TRBD1. This CDR3 is 14 amino acids long. The germline V gene has CDR1 SEHNR and CDR2 FQNEAQ (reference sequence). Trimming cost V 5 bases and J 0 bases; bases outside gene matches: 4. Drawing the rest from reference TRBV7-9 and TRBJ2-7, the complete variable domain is DTGVSQNPRHKITKRGQNVTFRCDPISEHNRLYWYRQTLGQGPEFLTYFQNEAQLEKSRLLSDRFSAERPKGSFSTLEIQRTEQGDSAMYLCASSSWDSSYEQYFGPGTRLTVT.

This clone was seen a handful of times. The V call is TRBV28, the J call TRBJ2-7, with D possibly being TRBD2 (5 bases). Trimming took 6 bases from V and 3 from J, leaving 15 bases between them. Looked up from germline, CDR1 is MDHEN and CDR2 is SYDVKM. The CDR3 sequence is 14 residues long. The DNA for the CDR3 is TGTGCCAGCAGCCACGAGGGTGGGCTCTACGAGCAGTACTTC. It codes for CASSHEGGLYEQYF.

Here the CDR3 reads CASSADRGPGNTIYF. DNA of the CDR3: TGTGCCAGCAGTGCCGACAGGGGCCCTGGAAACACCATATATTTT. This chain connects TRBV2 to TRBJ1-3; 8 nucleotides agree with TRBD1. Losses at the gene ends were 4 bases for V and 2 bases for J; bases not matched to a gene: 4. Germline V gene sequence: CDR1 SNHLY, CDR2 FYNNEI. CDR3 size: 15 residues.

The rearrangement uses TRBV4-1 and TRBJ2-5; the match to TRBD2 covers 12 bases. V shed 4 bases, J shed 3 bases, and the junction held 9 bases outside the gene matches. The germline gives CDR1 MGHRA, CDR2 YSYEKL. The CDR3 runs 17 residues. The CDR3 region is CASSPRPLAGGKETQYF. The CDR3, as DNA: TGCGCCAGCAGCCCCCGGCCACTAGCGGGGGGAAAAGAGACCCAGTACTTC.

The chain links TRBV7-3 to TRBJ1-1; D remains unclear. Trimming removed 5 bases at V and 1 base at J, with 17 bases between. Germline values: CDR1 SGHTA, CDR2 FQGTGA. The CDR3 is made up of 16 amino acids. CDR3 sequence: CASSLGGFDRNTEAFF. CDR3 nucleotides: TGTGCCAGCAGCCTAGGAGGGTTCGATCGGAACACTGAAGCTTTCTTT.

The chain joins TRBV5-1 to TRBJ2-1; possible D gene TRBD2, 5 bases. V lost 2 bases, J lost 10 bases, and 16 bases lay in between. Germline V gene lookup returns CDR1 SGHRS and CDR2 YFSETQ. The length of the CDR3 is 14 residues. CDR3 sequence: CASSLAGWRQEQFF. Written as DNA, the CDR3 is TGCGCCAGCAGCTTAGCCGGTTGGAGGCAGGAGCAGTTCTTC.

This clone was found once. V gene TRBV2 combines with J gene TRBJ2-1; 8 bases map to TRBD2. There are 14 residues in the CDR3. Germline-derived CDR1 and CDR2 are SNHLY and FYNNEI. V was pared by 7 bases and J by 8 bases, with 10 bases of the junction left unmatched. The DNA of the CDR3 is TGTGCCAGCACCAGTCGGGGGGGCCAGGATGAGCAGTTCTTC. It yields the protein CASTSRGGQDEQFF.

This clone was counted only a few times. The chain employs TRBV6-4 and TRBJ2-5; D is uncertain. Deletions cut 3 bases from V and 7 bases from J, with 12 bases between. CDR1 and CDR2 (germline): MRHNA, SNTAGT. The CDR3 consists of 13 residues. The CDR3 DNA is TGTGCCAGCAGTGAAGAACCCCAGGCGACCCAGTACTTC. Its protein is CASSEEPQATQYF.

V is TRBV13 and J is TRBJ2-7; 11 bases are shared with TRBD1. The CDR3 has 14 residues. V shed 5 bases, J shed 4 bases, and the junction held 4 bases outside the gene matches. Germline CDR1 reads PRHDT; CDR2 reads FYEKMQ (reference sequence). Here the CDR3 DNA reads TGTGCCAGCAGCGGGGACAGGGGGTTTTACGAGCAGTACTTC. Translating gives CASSGDRGFYEQYF. Together with reference TRBV13 and TRBJ2-7, the CDR3 gives the full variable domain: AAGVIQSPRHLIKEKRETATLKCYPIPRHDTVYWYQQGPGQDPQFLISFYEKMQSDKGSIPDRFSAQQFSDYHSELNMSSLELGDSALYFCASSGDRGFYEQYFGPGTRLTVT.